This TCR beta chain was identified during a study of identical twins. Study-wide results and limits: Analyses based on zero insertions could be partly confounded by invariant MAIT and iNKT cells.

This clonotype was seen many times. What it binds is unknown. TCRdb used MiXCR to reprocess the 5' RACE reads, holding one entry per CDR3 protein. The sample yields about 690,000 distinct CDR3 sequences, 5.5% to 7.5% seen once. The TCR sequence derives from a man between 18 and 35 years old in good health. Input material: naive T cells sorted from blood.

The CDR3: CASSPMAGGGTDTQYF. The CDR3 DNA reads TGTGCCAGCAGCCCCATGGCGGGAGGAGGCACAGATACGCAGTATTTT. This chain connects TRBV12-3 or TRBV12-4 to TRBJ2-3, with 8 bases aligning to TRBD2. The CDR3 sequence is 16 residues long. The V and J ends lost 6 bases and 1 base, in that order; junction bases with no gene match: 9.